The 13 T cell receptor beta chains below were found in one sample sequenced in a study of OX40 agonist ivuxolimab in advanced cancers. This table comes from immunoSEQ multiplex PCR, and its TCRdb copy is limited to in-frame clones, with some not included. The sample holds approximately 11,000 clones, just over 85% seen once. The sample consisted of CD4+ or CD8+ T cells sorted from blood, taken in a trial of the OX40 agonist ivuxolimab. The receptors were sampled from an adult with an advanced solid tumor such as melanoma, head and neck, liver or kidney cancer.

The CDR3 DNA sequence: TGTGCCAGCAGCTTAGCAGGGCCCGAGCAGTACTTC. Translation gives CASSLAGPEQYF. The J gene is TRBJ2-7, the V gene TRBV7-9; D is undetermined. Germline V gene lookup returns CDR1 SEHNR and CDR2 FQNEAQ (reference sequence). This CDR3 has 12 amino acids. Deletions cut 0 bases from V and 6 bases from J, with 6 bases between. The complete variable domain, with remaining parts taken from reference TRBV7-9 and TRBJ2-7, reads DTGVSQNPRHKITKRGQNVTFRCDPISEHNRLYWYRQTLGQGPEFLTYFQNEAQLEKSRLLSDRFSAERPKGSFSTLEIQRTEQGDSAMYLCASSLAGPEQYFGPGTRLTVT.

The sample holds a few counts of this clone. CDR3 sequence reads: CAWSVQPLSSPLHF. CDR3 bases: TGTGCCTGGAGTGTACAACCCCTAAGTTCACCCCTCCACTTT. This chain links TRBV30 with TRBJ1-6; D is ambiguous. V was shortened by 0 bases and J by 9 bases, with 12 bases between the two germline ends. Germline values: CDR1 GTSNPN, CDR2 SVGIG (reference sequence). CDR3 length: 14 amino acids.

The chain couples TRBV29-1 to TRBJ1-2, with a possible D match to TRBD1 (5 bases). There are 11 residues in the CDR3. Per germline, CDR1 SQVTM and CDR2 ANQGSEA. Trimming removed 7 bases at V and 5 bases at J, with 11 bases between. The CDR3 spells CSALTVYGYTF. CDR3 nucleotides: TGCAGCGCCTTGACAGTGTATGGCTACACCTTC.

V usage is TRBV9 and J usage is TRBJ2-7, with 7 bases lining up with TRBD2. CDR1 SGDLS and CDR2 YYNGEE come from the germline V gene. The trim removed 0 bases at V and 7 bases at J, leaving 10 bases unmatched. The CDR3 runs to 15 residues. CDR3 sequence reads: CASSVAEGGPEEQYF. The CDR3 region has the DNA TGTGCCAGCAGCGTAGCGGAGGGAGGGCCGGAAGAGCAGTACTTC.

The chain carries TRBV6-6 and TRBJ2-7, with TRBD2 matching 11 bases. This CDR3 comprises 13 residues. Germline V gene lookup returns CDR1 MNHNY and CDR2 SVGAGI (reference sequence). After removal of 11 bases from V and 5 bases from J, the junction contained 8 bases not matched to a gene. The CDR3 DNA sequence: TGTGCCGTGGCGGGACTAGCGGTCCACGAGCAGTACTTC. This sequence encodes CAVAGLAVHEQYF.

The chain combines TRBV15 with TRBJ2-2; D may be TRBD1 (6 bases). V was clipped by 3 bases and J by 6 bases, with 17 bases between them. Germline CDR1 and CDR2: LNHNV and YYDKDF (reference sequence). The CDR3 spans 16 residues. CDR3 sequence reads: CATSSLGQGYPGELFF. CDR3 sequence (DNA): TGTGCCACCAGCAGTTTAGGCCAGGGGTACCCCGGGGAGCTGTTTTTT.

The sample holds a few counts of this clone. The chain uses TRBV27 and TRBJ2-1; 11 bases are shared with TRBD2. This CDR3 has 14 amino acids. Trimming removed 6 bases from V and 3 bases from J; junction bases left unmatched: 1. Germline V gives CDR1 MNHEY, CDR2 SMNVEV (reference sequence). Written as DNA, the CDR3 is TGTGCCAGCAGACTAGCGGGAGACTACAATGAGCAGTTCTTC. It specifies CASRLAGDYNEQFF.

The gene calls are TRBV5-6 and TRBJ1-1; unclear D gene. V was pared by 0 bases and J by 1 base, with 7 bases between. The CDR3 length is 14 residues. Germline V gives CDR1 SGHDT, CDR2 YYEEEE. CDR3 in DNA: TGTGCCAGCAGCTTGGCGAACGAGAACACTGAAGCTTTCTTT. This sequence encodes CASSLANENTEAFF.

This chain connects TRBV4-1 to TRBJ2-7, with TRBD1 identical over 10 bases. The V gene's germline CDR1 is MGHRA and CDR2 YSYEKL. The length of the CDR3 is 16 residues. V lost 1 base and J lost 3; bases outside the gene matches: 6. CDR3 protein: CASSQAPGQGLYEQYF. The CDR3 DNA follows: TGCGCCAGCAGCCAAGCCCCGGGACAGGGGCTCTACGAGCAGTACTTC.

In the case of this clone: The same CDR3 is also encoded by other DNA sequences in this sample. The chain employs TRBV7-3 and TRBJ2-1, with D unclear. Germline CDR1 SGHTA, CDR2 FQGTGA. The CDR3 extends over 15 amino acids. Trimming removed 4 bases from V and 0 bases from J, with 10 bases in between. CDR3 protein: CASSSSSSSYNEQFF. The CDR3 DNA sequence: TGTGCCAGCAGCTCTTCGAGTAGCTCCTACAATGAGCAGTTCTTC. Complete variable domain (other parts from reference TRBV7-3 and TRBJ2-1): GAGVSQTPSNKVTEKGKYVELRCDPISGHTALYWYRQSLGQGPEFLIYFQGTGAADDSGLPNDRFFAVRPEGSVSTLKIQRTERGDSAVYLCASSSSSSSYNEQFFGPGTRLTVL.

The V gene is TRBV6-6, the J gene TRBJ1-2; D possibly corresponds to TRBD1 (5 bases). Deletions cut 6 bases from V and 5 bases from J, with 16 bases between. In germline, CDR1 is MNHNY, CDR2 SVGAGI (reference sequence). The CDR3 contains 14 residues. The CDR3 sequence is CASRSSRDGYGYTF. The CDR3 DNA follows: TGTGCCAGCAGAAGTTCTCGGGACGGATATGGCTACACCTTC.

The gene calls are TRBV6-1 and TRBJ2-7; D is undetermined. V lost 2 bases, J lost 2 bases, and 10 bases lay in between. The CDR3 has 14 residues. CDR1 and CDR2 from the germline V gene are MNHNS and SASEGT. The CDR3 here is CASSELANTYEQYF. In nucleotides, the CDR3 is TGTGCCAGCAGTGAATTGGCCAATACCTACGAGCAGTACTTC.

The CDR3 sequence: CASSVISGNTIYF. CDR3 nucleotides: TGTGCCAGCAGCGTTATCTCTGGAAACACCATATATTTT. The gene calls are TRBV9 and TRBJ1-3; D not resolved. CDR3 size: 13 residues. V was shortened by 2 bases and J by 0 bases, with 3 bases between the two germline ends. The germline V gene encodes CDR1 SGDLS and CDR2 YYNGEE.